The 23 T cell receptor beta chains listed next were all sequenced from one sample in a study of cytomegalovirus exposure and HLA in healthy donors. PCR employed 60 Vbeta and 13 Jbeta primers. Assay: immunoSEQ multiplex PCR; the TCRdb copy retains only in-frame clones and omits some. The repertoire holds about 180,000 clones, with over 65% as singletons. The sequencing sample was made of PBMCs. Receptor source: a man aged 60-69 years in good health and CMV-seronegative.

The V call is TRBV28, the J call TRBJ1-5, with D perhaps matching TRBD1 (5 bases). The V gene lost 5 bases and the J gene lost 7 bases, with 15 bases spanning the gap. Germline CDR1 MDHEN, CDR2 SYDVKM. CDR3 size: 14 residues. The CDR3: CASSPLGGYQPQHF. The CDR3 nucleotides read TGTGCCAGCAGTCCTCTTGGGGGGTACCAGCCCCAGCATTTT.

This chain links TRBV7-9 with TRBJ2-1, with D perhaps matching TRBD1 (6 bases). The CDR3 covers 12 residues. Germline loops: CDR1 SEHNR, CDR2 FQNEAQ (reference sequence). V lost 4 bases and J 9 bases, leaving 10 bases between the germline ends. CDR3 DNA sequence: TGTGCCAGCAGCTACGACAGGTTTGAGCAGTTCTTC. It is translated as CASSYDRFEQFF.

The chain recombines TRBV11-2 with TRBJ1-1, with TRBD1 as a possible D gene (6 bases). This CDR3 comprises 15 residues. Trimming took off 1 base at V and 5 bases at J, with 14 bases between the two ends. Germline loops: CDR1 SGHAT, CDR2 FQNNGV. In DNA, the CDR3 is TGTGCCAGCAGCTTAGGGAGTACAGGGTTAACTGAAGCTTTCTTT. Translating it yields CASSLGSTGLTEAFF.

Note on this clone: No conserved phenylalanine or tryptophan ends this CDR3, so it is likely a read error. V is TRBV5-1 and J is TRBJ2-3; no reliable D call. This CDR3 has 12 amino acids. Germline V gene lookup returns CDR1 SGHRS and CDR2 YFSETQ. Trimming cost V 4 bases and J 0 bases, with 3 bases left between them. CDR3 loop: CASSLSTDTQYL. The CDR3 DNA follows: TGCGCCAGCAGCCTCAGCACAGATACGCAGTATCTT.

The chain combines TRBV5-8 with TRBJ2-3; 8 bases are shared with TRBD1. Per the germline V gene, CDR1 is SGHTS and CDR2 is YDEGEE. This CDR3 is 16 amino acids long. J lost 1 base, V lost 2 bases, and 6 bases had no gene match. CDR3 sequence: CASSFRAGGGTDTQYF. In DNA, the CDR3 is TGTGCCAGCAGCTTTCGGGCAGGGGGCGGCACAGATACGCAGTATTTT.

This rearrangement joins TRBV19 to TRBJ1-1, with D unclear. Germline assignment: CDR1 LNHDA and CDR2 SQIVND (reference sequence). The CDR3 contains 13 residues. V lost 5 bases and J lost 4, with 11 bases in between. CDR3 DNA sequence: TGTGCCAGTAGTCTTGACATACCCACTGAAGCTTTCTTT. As protein: CASSLDIPTEAFF.

This clone came up once. A junction end diverges from the germline sequence, so it may reflect a read error. V usage is TRBV15 and J usage is TRBJ1-2; perhaps TRBD1 as D (6 bases). This CDR3 comprises 15 residues. The germline V gene has CDR1 LNHNV and CDR2 YYDKDF (reference sequence). The CDR3 here is CATSRLGGASGGYPF. In nucleotides, the CDR3 is TGTGCCACCAGCAGATTGGGGGGGGCGTCAGGTGGCTACCCCTTC.

The chain has TRBV5-4 and TRBJ2-7; D unclear. V was pared by 0 bases and J by 3 bases, with 10 bases between. CDR1 is SGHNT, CDR2 YYREEE, per germline (reference sequence). The CDR3 contains 14 residues. CDR3 residues: CASSLAGLFYEQYF. For the CDR3, the DNA is TGTGCCAGCAGCTTGGCAGGCCTATTCTACGAGCAGTACTTC.

This clone was detected only a few times. The J gene is TRBJ1-4, the V gene TRBV6-4; maybe TRBD1 (6 bases). CDR1 and CDR2 from the germline V gene are MRHNA and SNTAGT. V shed 0 bases and J shed 11 bases, with 7 bases lying between them. There are 12 residues in the CDR3. This CDR3 is CASSDSRGKLFF. In DNA form, the CDR3 reads TGTGCCAGCAGTGACTCGAGGGGGAAACTGTTTTTT.

The V and J genes are TRBV6-6 and TRBJ1-5; 7 nucleotides agree with TRBD1. Germline lookup yields CDR1 MNHNY and CDR2 SVGAGI (reference sequence). CDR3 length: 14 residues. V shed 5 bases and J 6 bases; nucleotides not matched to a gene: 7. The CDR3 region has the DNA TGTGCCAGCAGTACAATCCAGGGGGGTCAGCCCCAGCATTTT. It encodes CASSTIQGGQPQHF.

The rearrangement joins TRBV18 to TRBJ1-6, with a weak D call TRBD1 (6 bases). The length of the CDR3 is 15 residues. Trimming removed 2 bases from V and 5 bases from J, with 10 bases in between. Per germline, CDR1 KGHSH and CDR2 LQKENI. The CDR3 nucleotides read TGTGCCAGCTCACCATCGGGGGGCGATAATTCACCCCTCCACTTT. Amino acid sequence: CASSPSGGDNSPLHF.

The chain joins TRBV10-3 to TRBJ2-5; 10 positions match TRBD1. In germline, CDR1 is ENHRY, CDR2 SYGVKD. J was trimmed by 5 bases and V by 6 bases; bases with no gene match: 15. CDR3 length: 17 residues. The CDR3: CAISSPGQGYGKETQYF. CDR3 DNA sequence: TGTGCCATCAGCTCCCCGGGACAGGGGTATGGTAAGGAGACCCAGTACTTC.

The rearrangement joins TRBV7-9 to TRBJ2-1; 7 nucleotides align to TRBD2. With 5 bases clipped from V and 3 bases from J, the junction kept 10 bases outside the gene matches. Germline loops: CDR1 SEHNR, CDR2 FQNEAQ (reference sequence). The CDR3 is made up of 16 amino acids. The CDR3 DNA reads as TGTGCCAGCAGCGCGAGGGACTACAACCTCTACAATGAGCAGTTCTTC. Amino acids: CASSARDYNLYNEQFF.

The V gene is TRBV5-1, the J gene TRBJ2-3; a weak D match, TRBD1 (7 bases). Trimming removed 4 bases from V and 0 bases from J, with 15 bases in between. The length of the CDR3 is 16 residues. The V gene's germline CDR1 is SGHRS and CDR2 YFSETQ. As DNA, the CDR3 is TGCGCCAGCAGCCCGGGGGACAGTCCTAGCACAGATACGCAGTATTTT. This translates into CASSPGDSPSTDTQYF.

In nucleotides, the CDR3 is TGTGCCAGCAGTGAACAGGGCCGAACCGGGGAGCTGTTTTTT. It specifies CASSEQGRTGELFF. The chain uses TRBV25-1 and TRBJ2-2; TRBD1 might be the D (5 bases). Germline V gives CDR1 MGHDK, CDR2 SYGVNS. The CDR3 is 14 residues long. Deletions cut 2 bases from V and 5 bases from J, with 9 bases between. The entire variable domain, with the rest obtained from reference TRBV25-1 and TRBJ2-2, is as follows: EADIYQTPRYLVIGTGKKITLECSQTMGHDKMYWYQQDPGMELHLIHYSYGVNSTEKGDLSSESTVSRIRTEHFPLTLESARPSHTSQYLCASSEQGRTGELFFGEGSRLTVL.

The V call is TRBV18, the J call TRBJ1-1; 11 bases align to TRBD1. The CDR3 is made up of 17 amino acids. Germline trimming cut 1 base from V and 4 bases from J; bases unmatched to any gene: 8. Germline values: CDR1 KGHSH, CDR2 LQKENI. Written as DNA, the CDR3 is TGTGCCAGCTCACCACTAGGACAGGGGGCTTTGGGCACTGAAGCTTTCTTT. Protein sequence: CASSPLGQGALGTEAFF.

The chain combines TRBV5-5 with TRBJ2-3; TRBD2 is a possible D gene (6 bases). The CDR3 runs 15 residues. Per germline, CDR1 SGHKS and CDR2 YYEKEE (reference sequence). Between the trimmed V and J ends, which lost 0 bases and 2 bases, there was a span of 10 bases. Here the CDR3 reads CASSLAGTFTDTQYF. The CDR3 coding sequence is TGTGCCAGCAGCTTGGCCGGGACTTTCACAGATACGCAGTATTTT.

The rearrangement links TRBV5-1 to TRBJ1-5; D is perhaps TRBD1 (6 bases). Germline V gene data show CDR1 as SGHRS and CDR2 as YFSETQ. The CDR3 is 16 amino acids. The V end was cut by 2 bases, the J end by 7 bases, with 19 bases between. The CDR3, as DNA: TGCGCCAGCAGCTTTGTCCCGGGGGGCGGATTGCAGCCCCAGCATTTT. Translated, it gives CASSFVPGGGLQPQHF.

The J gene is TRBJ1-3, the V gene TRBV19; D gene unclear. Germline V lookup: CDR1 LNHDA, CDR2 SQIVND (reference sequence). CDR3 length: 13 amino acids. Trimming shortened V by 7 bases and J by 0 bases, and 7 bases separated the two germline ends. In DNA, the CDR3 is TGTGCCAGTACTAGCCTCTCTGGAAACACCATATATTTT. Amino acid sequence: CASTSLSGNTIYF.

The chain joins TRBV19 to TRBJ1-1; a possible D gene is TRBD1 (6 bases). Germline V lookup: CDR1 LNHDA, CDR2 SQIVND (reference sequence). CDR3 size: 16 residues. V was trimmed by 10 bases and J by 0 bases, leaving 21 bases between them. The CDR3 bases are TGTGCCACCCGACGTCTCGACAGGACGATGAACACTGAAGCTTTCTTT. Encoded protein: CATRRLDRTMNTEAFF.

J is TRBJ1-2 and V is TRBV28; 10 nucleotides align to TRBD1. Per the germline V gene, CDR1 is MDHEN and CDR2 is SYDVKM. The CDR3 is 17 residues long. Trimming removed 0 bases from V and 5 bases from J; junction bases left unmatched: 9. The CDR3 DNA reads TGTGCCAGCAGTTTATGGCTCGGACAGGGGGACTCGTATGGCTACACCTTC. It yields the protein CASSLWLGQGDSYGYTF.

In nucleotides, the CDR3 is TGTGCCAGCAGTGCTCAGGGGGCCTTTCAGCCCCAGCATTTT. Encoded protein: CASSAQGAFQPQHF. The V gene is TRBV6-5, the J gene TRBJ1-5; TRBD1 matches 8 bases. This CDR3 has 14 residues. CDR1 is MNHEY and CDR2 is SVGAGI in the germline V gene. The V gene end was trimmed by 5 bases and the J gene end by 6 bases; junction bases not matched to a gene: 6.

V is TRBV5-1 and J is TRBJ1-3; D possibly corresponds to TRBD1 (5 bases). The CDR3 runs 15 residues. V dropped 4 bases and J dropped 3 bases, with 14 bases sitting between them. Germline V gene sequence: CDR1 SGHRS, CDR2 YFSETQ. CDR3 in DNA: TGCGCCAGCAGCCGTACGGGGGTTTTTGGAAACACCATATATTTT. Its translation: CASSRTGVFGNTIYF.